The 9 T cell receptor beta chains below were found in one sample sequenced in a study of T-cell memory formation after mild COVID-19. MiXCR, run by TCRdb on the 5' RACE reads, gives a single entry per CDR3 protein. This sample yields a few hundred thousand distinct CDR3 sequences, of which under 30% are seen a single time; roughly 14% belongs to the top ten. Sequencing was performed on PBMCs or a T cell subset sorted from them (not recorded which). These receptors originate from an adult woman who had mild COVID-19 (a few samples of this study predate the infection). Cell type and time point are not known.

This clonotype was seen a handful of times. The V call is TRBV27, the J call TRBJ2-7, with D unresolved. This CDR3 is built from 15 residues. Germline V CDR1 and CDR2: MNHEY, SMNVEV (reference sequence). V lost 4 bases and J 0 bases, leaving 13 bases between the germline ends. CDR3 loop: CASSWKAESSYEQYF. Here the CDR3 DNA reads TGTGCCAGCAGTTGGAAAGCCGAGAGCTCCTACGAGCAGTACTTC.

As DNA, the CDR3 is TGCGCCAGCGCTCGTGGGGAGGGAGTTAGAGACACTGAAGCTTTCTTT. Translation gives CASARGEGVRDTEAFF. The chain recombines TRBV4-1 with TRBJ1-1; D unclear. V was shortened by 8 bases and J by 3 bases, with 22 bases between the two germline ends. Germline-derived CDR1 and CDR2 are MGHRA and YSYEKL. This CDR3 spans 16 amino acids.

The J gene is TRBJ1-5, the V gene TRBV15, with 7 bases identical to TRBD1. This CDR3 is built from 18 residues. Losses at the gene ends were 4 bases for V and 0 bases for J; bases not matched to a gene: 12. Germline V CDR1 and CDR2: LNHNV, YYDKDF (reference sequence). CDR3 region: CATSTISVGTVSNQPQHF. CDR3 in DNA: TGTGCCACCAGCACCATTTCGGTAGGGACAGTTAGCAATCAGCCCCAGCATTTT.

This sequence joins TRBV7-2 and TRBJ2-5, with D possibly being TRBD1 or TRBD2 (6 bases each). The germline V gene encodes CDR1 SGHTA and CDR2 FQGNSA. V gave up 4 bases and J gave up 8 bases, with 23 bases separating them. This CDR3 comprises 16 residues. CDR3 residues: CASSSFYGSRGLTQYF. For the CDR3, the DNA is TGTGCCAGCAGCTCTTTTTACGGGTCCAGGGGACTTACCCAGTACTTC.

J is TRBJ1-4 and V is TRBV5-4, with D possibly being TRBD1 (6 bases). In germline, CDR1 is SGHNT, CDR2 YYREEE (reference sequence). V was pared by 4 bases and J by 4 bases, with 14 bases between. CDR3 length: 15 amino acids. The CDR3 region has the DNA TGTGCCAGCAGCAGCAACAGGGCGGTTAATGAAAAACTGTTTTTT. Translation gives CASSSNRAVNEKLFF.

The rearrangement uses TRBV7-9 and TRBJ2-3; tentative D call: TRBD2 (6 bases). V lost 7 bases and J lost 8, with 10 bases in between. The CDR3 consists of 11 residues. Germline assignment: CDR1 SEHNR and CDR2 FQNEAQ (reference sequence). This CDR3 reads CASNGGTTQYF. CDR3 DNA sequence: TGTGCCAGCAATGGGGGGACTACGCAGTATTTT. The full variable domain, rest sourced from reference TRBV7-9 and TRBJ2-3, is DTGVSQNPRHKITKRGQNVTFRCDPISEHNRLYWYRQTLGQGPEFLTYFQNEAQLEKSRLLSDRFSAERPKGSFSTLEIQRTEQGDSAMYLCASNGGTTQYFGPGTRLTVL.

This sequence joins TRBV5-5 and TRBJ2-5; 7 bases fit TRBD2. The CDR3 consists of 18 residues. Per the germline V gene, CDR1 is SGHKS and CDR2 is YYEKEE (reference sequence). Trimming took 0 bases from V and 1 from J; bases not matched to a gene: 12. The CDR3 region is CASSLGWGLADVQETQYF. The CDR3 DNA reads TGTGCCAGCAGCTTGGGGTGGGGCCTAGCGGACGTCCAAGAGACCCAGTACTTC.

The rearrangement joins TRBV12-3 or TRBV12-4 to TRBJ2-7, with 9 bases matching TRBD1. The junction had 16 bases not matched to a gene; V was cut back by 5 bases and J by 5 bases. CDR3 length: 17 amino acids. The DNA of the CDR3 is TGTGCCAGCAGTAACCGGAGGGCCGGGACAGGGTCCCACGAGCAGTACTTC. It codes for CASSNRRAGTGSHEQYF.

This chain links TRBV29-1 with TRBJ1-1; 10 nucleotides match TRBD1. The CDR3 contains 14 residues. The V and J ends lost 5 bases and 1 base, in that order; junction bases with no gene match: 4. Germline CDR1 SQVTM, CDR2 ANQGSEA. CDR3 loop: CSVRDRGTNTEAFF. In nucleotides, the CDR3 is TGCAGCGTTCGGGACAGGGGCACGAACACTGAAGCTTTCTTT.